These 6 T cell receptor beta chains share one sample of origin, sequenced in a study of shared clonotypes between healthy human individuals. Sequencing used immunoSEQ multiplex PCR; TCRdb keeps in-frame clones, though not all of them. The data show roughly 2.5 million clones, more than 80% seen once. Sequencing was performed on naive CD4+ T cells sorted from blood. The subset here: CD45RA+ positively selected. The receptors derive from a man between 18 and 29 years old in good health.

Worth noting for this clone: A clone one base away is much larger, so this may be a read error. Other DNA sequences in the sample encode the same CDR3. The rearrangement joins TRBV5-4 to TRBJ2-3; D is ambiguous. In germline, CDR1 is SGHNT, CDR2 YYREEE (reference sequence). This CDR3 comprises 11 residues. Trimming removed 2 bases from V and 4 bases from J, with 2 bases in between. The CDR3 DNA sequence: TGTGCCAGCAGCTTATCAGATACGCAGTATTTT. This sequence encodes CASSLSDTQYF. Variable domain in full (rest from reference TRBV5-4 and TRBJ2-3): ETGVTQSPTHLIKTRGQQVTLRCSSQSGHNTVSWYQQALGQGPQFIFQYYREEENGRGNFPPRFSGLQFPNYSSELNVNALELDDSALYLCASSLSDTQYFGPGTRLTVL.

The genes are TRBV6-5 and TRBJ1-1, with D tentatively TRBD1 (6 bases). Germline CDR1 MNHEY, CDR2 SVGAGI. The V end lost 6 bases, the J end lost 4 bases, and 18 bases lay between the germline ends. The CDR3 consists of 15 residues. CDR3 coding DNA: TGTGCCAGCAGCCCACCTGGGGGCAGGGGCACTGAAGCTTTCTTT. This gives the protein CASSPPGGRGTEAFF.

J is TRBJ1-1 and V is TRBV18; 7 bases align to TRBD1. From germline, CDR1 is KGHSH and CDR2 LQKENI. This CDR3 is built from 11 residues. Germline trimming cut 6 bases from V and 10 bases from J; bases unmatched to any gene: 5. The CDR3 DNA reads TGTGCCAGCTCCGACAGGGCCCGAGCTTTCTTT. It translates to CASSDRARAFF.

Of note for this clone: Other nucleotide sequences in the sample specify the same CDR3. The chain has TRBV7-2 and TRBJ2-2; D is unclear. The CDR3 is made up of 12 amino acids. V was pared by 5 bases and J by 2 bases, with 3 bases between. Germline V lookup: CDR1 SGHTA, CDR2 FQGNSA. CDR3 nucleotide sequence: TGTGCCAGCAGCCTAAACACCGGGGAGCTGTTTTTT. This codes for CASSLNTGELFF.

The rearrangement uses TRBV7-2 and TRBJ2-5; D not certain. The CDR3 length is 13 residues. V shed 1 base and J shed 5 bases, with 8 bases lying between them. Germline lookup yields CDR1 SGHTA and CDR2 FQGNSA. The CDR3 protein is CASSLVGVETQYF. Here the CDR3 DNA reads TGTGCCAGCAGCTTAGTCGGAGTGGAGACCCAGTACTTC.

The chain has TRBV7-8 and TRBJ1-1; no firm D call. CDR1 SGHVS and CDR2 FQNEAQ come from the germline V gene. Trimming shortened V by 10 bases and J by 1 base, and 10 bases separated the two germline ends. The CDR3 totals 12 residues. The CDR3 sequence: CATDHWNTEAFF. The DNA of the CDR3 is TGTGCCACGGACCACTGGAACACTGAAGCTTTCTTT.